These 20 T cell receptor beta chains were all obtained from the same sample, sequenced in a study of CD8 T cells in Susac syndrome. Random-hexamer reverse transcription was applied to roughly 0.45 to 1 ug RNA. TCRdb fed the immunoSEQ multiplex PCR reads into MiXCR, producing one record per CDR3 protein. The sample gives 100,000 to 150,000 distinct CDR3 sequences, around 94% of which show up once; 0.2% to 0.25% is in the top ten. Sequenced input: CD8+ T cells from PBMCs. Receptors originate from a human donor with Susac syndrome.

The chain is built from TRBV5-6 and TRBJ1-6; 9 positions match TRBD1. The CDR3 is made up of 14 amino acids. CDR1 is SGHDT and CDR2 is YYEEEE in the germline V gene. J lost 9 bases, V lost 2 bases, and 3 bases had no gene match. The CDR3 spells CASSFGTGSSPLHF. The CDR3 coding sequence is TGTGCCAGCAGCTTCGGGACAGGGAGTTCACCCCTCCACTTT.

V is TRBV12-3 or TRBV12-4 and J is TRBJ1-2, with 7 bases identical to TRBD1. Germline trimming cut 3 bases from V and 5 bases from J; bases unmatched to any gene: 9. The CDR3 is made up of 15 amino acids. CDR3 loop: CASSLEPGQSYGYTF. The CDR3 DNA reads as TGTGCCAGCAGTTTGGAACCGGGACAGTCGTATGGCTACACCTTC.

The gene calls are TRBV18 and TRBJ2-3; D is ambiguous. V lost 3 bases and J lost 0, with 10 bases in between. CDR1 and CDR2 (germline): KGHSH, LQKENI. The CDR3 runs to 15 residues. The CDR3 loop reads CASSPAGRSTDTQYF. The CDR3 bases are TGTGCCAGCTCACCCGCCGGACGGAGCACAGATACGCAGTATTTT.

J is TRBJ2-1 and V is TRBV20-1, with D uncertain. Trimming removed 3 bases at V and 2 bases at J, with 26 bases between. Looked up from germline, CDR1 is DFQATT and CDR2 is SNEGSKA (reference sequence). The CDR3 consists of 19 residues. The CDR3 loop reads CSARSAGLTSPSTYNEQFF. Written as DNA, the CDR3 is TGCAGTGCTAGGTCAGCCGGGCTCACATCCCCCAGTACCTACAATGAGCAGTTCTTC.

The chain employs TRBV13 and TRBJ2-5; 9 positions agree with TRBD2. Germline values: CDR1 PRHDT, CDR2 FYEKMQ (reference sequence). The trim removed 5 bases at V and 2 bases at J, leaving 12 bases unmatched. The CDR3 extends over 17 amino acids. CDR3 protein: CASSPLLSGGQQETQYF. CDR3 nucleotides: TGTGCCAGCAGCCCCCTATTAAGCGGGGGGCAACAAGAGACCCAGTACTTC.

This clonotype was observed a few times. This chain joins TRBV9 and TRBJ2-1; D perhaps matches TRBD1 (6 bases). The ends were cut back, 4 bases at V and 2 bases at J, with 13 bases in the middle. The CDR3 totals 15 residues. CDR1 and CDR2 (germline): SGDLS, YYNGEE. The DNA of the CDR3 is TGTGCCAGCAGCCGAAACACAGGGACCTACAATGAGCAGTTCTTC. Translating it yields CASSRNTGTYNEQFF.

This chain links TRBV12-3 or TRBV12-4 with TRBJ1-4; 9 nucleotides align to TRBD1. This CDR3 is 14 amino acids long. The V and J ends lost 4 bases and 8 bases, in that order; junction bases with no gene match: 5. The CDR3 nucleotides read TGTGCCAGCAGTTCACAGGGGGCAGGGGAAAAACTGTTTTTT. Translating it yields CASSSQGAGEKLFF.

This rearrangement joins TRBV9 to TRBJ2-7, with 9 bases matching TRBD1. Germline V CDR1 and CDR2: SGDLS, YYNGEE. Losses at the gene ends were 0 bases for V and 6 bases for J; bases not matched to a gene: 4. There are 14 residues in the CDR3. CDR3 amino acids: CASSVAGTGSEQYF. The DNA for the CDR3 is TGTGCCAGCAGCGTAGCCGGGACAGGGTCCGAGCAGTACTTC.

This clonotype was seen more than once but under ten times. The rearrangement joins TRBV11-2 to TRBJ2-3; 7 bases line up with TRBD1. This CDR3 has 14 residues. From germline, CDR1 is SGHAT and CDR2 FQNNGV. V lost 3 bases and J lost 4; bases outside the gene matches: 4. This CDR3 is CASSLSGGADTQYF. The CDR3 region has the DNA TGTGCCAGCAGCTTGTCAGGGGGTGCAGATACGCAGTATTTT.

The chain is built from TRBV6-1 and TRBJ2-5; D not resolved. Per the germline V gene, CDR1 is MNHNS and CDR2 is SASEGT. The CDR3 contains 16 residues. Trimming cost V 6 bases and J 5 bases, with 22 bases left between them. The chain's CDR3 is CASRELPSGVGETQYF. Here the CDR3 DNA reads TGTGCCAGCAGAGAACTTCCGTCTGGGGTTGGCGAGACCCAGTACTTC.

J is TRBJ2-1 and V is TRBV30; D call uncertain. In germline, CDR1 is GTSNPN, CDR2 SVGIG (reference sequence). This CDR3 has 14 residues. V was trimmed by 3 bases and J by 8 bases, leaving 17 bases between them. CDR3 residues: CAWSDFAANDEQFF. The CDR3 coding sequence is TGTGCCTGGAGCGACTTCGCCGCCAACGATGAGCAGTTCTTC.

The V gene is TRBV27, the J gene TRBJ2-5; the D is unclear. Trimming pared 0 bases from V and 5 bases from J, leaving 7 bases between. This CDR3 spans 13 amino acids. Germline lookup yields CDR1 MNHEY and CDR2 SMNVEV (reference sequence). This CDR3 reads CASSLSLGETQYF. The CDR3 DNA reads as TGTGCCAGCAGTTTATCTCTAGGGGAGACCCAGTACTTC.

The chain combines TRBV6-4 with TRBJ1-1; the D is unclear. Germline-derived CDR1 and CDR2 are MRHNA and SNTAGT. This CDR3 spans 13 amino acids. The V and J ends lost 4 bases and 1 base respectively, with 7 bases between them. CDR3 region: CASSVAENTEAFF. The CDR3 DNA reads TGTGCCAGCAGTGTAGCAGAGAACACTGAAGCTTTCTTT.

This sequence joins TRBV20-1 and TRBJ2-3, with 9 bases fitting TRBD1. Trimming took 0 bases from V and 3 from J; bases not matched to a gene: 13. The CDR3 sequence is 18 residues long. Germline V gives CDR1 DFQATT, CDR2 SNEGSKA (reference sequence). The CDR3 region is CSARDLRTGDLLTDTQYF. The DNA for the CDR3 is TGCAGTGCTAGAGATCTGAGGACAGGGGACCTTTTAACAGATACGCAGTATTTT.

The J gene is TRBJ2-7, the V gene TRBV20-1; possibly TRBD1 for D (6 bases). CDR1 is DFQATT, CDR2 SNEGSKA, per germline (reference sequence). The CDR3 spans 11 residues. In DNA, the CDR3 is TGCGGACAGCGGACAGCGTACGAGCAGTACTTC. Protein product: CGQRTAYEQYF.

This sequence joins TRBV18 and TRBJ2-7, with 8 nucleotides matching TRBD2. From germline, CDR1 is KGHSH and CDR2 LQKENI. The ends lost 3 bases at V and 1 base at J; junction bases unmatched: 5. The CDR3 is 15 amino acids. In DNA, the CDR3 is TGTGCCAGCTCACCGTGGCGGGAGGCTTCCTACGAGCAGTACTTC. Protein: CASSPWREASYEQYF. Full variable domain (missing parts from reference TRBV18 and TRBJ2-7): NAGVMQNPRHLVRRRGQEARLRCSPMKGHSHVYWYRQLPEEGLKFMVYLQKENIIDESGMPKERFSAEFPKEGPSILRIQQVVRGDSAAYFCASSPWREASYEQYFGPGTRLTVT.

CDR3 in amino acids: CAWAKPSMGTGELFF. CDR3 DNA sequence: TGTGCCTGGGCGAAGCCCTCTATGGGCACCGGGGAGCTGTTTTTT. The chain couples TRBV30 to TRBJ2-2; no definite D call. V was clipped by 5 bases and J by 4 bases, with 17 bases between them. The CDR3 sequence is 15 residues long. Germline values: CDR1 GTSNPN, CDR2 SVGIG (reference sequence).

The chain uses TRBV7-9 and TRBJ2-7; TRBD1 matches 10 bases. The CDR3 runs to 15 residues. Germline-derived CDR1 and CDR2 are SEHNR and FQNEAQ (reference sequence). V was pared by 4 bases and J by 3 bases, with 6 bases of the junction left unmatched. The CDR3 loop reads CASSSEGQGFYEQYF. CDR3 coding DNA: TGTGCCAGCAGCTCGGAGGGACAGGGGTTCTACGAGCAGTACTTC.

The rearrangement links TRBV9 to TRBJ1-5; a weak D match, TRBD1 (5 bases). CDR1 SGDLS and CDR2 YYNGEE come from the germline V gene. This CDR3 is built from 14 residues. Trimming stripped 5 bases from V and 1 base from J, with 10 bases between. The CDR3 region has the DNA TGTGCCAGCAGTCCCGGGGACAGCAATCAGCCCCAGCATTTT. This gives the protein CASSPGDSNQPQHF.

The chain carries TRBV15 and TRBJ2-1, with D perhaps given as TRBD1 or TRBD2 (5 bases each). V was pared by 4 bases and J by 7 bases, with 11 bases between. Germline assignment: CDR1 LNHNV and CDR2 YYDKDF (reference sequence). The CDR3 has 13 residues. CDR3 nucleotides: TGTGCCACCAGCACAGACAGAGGGAATGAGCAGTTCTTC. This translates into CATSTDRGNEQFF.